The rows below give T cell receptor beta chains drawn from one sample of a study of T cells in Graves' hyperthyroidism and ophthalmopathy. TCRdb ran MiXCR on the multiplex PCR reads and lists one entry per CDR3 protein. The sample lists about 380,000 distinct CDR3 sequences, roughly 18% occurring once. The specimen sequenced was blood. The receptors stem from a man between 18 and 29 years old with Graves' ophthalmopathy. The CDR3 runs from the conserved cysteine through the conserved F or W. Each record gives: clone size, V gene, J gene, D gene, CDR3 protein, CDR3 DNA. D genes are given only for firm matches. Not all rows give a size; the values are once, few, many and, for expanded clones, a class.

clone size: -; V gene: TRBV5-1; J gene: TRBJ2-5; D gene: TRBD2; CDR3 protein: CASSFGGGAGETQYF; CDR3 DNA: TGCGCCAGCAGCTTCGGCGGGGGGGCCGGGGAGACCCAGTACTTC
clone size: many; V gene: TRBV11-2; J gene: TRBJ2-3; D gene: -; CDR3 protein: CASSLDPSADTQYF; CDR3 DNA: TGTGCCAGCAGCTTAGATCCCTCGGCAGATACGCAGTATTTT
clone size: few; V gene: TRBV12-3/TRBV12-4; J gene: TRBJ2-2; D gene: -; CDR3 protein: CASSFGGSTGELFF; CDR3 DNA: TGTGCCAGCAGTTTTGGGGGGAGCACCGGGGAGCTGTTTTTT
clone size: -; V gene: TRBV5-1; J gene: TRBJ2-7; D gene: TRBD1; CDR3 protein: CASSYPTGHDEQYF; CDR3 DNA: TGCGCCAGCAGCTACCCGACAGGGCACGACGAGCAGTACTTC
clone size: many; V gene: TRBV27; J gene: TRBJ1-1; D gene: TRBD1; CDR3 protein: CASSLAGGLKKAFF; CDR3 DNA: TGTGCCAGCAGTTTGGCAGGGGGACTTAAGAAAGCTTTCTTT
clone size: many; V gene: TRBV9; J gene: TRBJ2-5; D gene: -; CDR3 protein: CASSVDAEAETQYF; CDR3 DNA: TGTGCCAGCAGCGTAGACGCGGAGGCGGAGACCCAGTACTTC
clone size: few; V gene: TRBV6-1; J gene: TRBJ1-6; D gene: -; CDR3 protein: CASSENRDSPLHF; CDR3 DNA: TGTGCCAGCAGTGAAAACCGGGATTCACCCCTCCACTTT
clone size: many; V gene: TRBV20-1; J gene: TRBJ1-5; D gene: -; CDR3 protein: CSARDEGLMAQPQHF; CDR3 DNA: TGCAGTGCTAGAGATGAAGGGCTCATGGCTCAGCCCCAGCATTTT
clone size: -; V gene: TRBV15; J gene: TRBJ2-3; D gene: -; CDR3 protein: CAASSITGLRTDTQYF; CDR3 DNA: TGTGCCGCCAGCAGTATTACCGGGTTACGCACAGATACGCAGTATTTT
clone size: many; V gene: TRBV5-1; J gene: TRBJ2-3; D gene: -; CDR3 protein: CASSFKPEDTQYF; CDR3 DNA: TGCGCCAGCAGCTTCAAGCCTGAGGATACGCAGTATTTT
clone size: many; V gene: TRBV12-3/TRBV12-4; J gene: TRBJ1-5; D gene: TRBD1; CDR3 protein: CASSFEGAYQPQHF; CDR3 DNA: TGTGCCAGCAGTTTTGAGGGGGCCTATCAGCCCCAGCATTTT
clone size: -; V gene: TRBV6-5; J gene: TRBJ2-7; D gene: -; CDR3 protein: CASSNSDEQYF; CDR3 DNA: TGTGCCAGCAGTAACTCTGACGAGCAGTACTTC
clone size: many; V gene: TRBV24-1; J gene: TRBJ2-2; D gene: TRBD1; CDR3 protein: CATSDPWTGNTGELFF; CDR3 DNA: TGTGCCACCAGTGATCCCTGGACAGGGAACACCGGGGAGCTGTTTTTT
clone size: many; V gene: TRBV3-1; J gene: TRBJ2-3; D gene: TRBD1; CDR3 protein: CASSRPGQGLGTQYF; CDR3 DNA: TGTGCCAGCAGCCGCCCGGGACAGGGGCTTGGTACGCAGTATTTT
clone size: many; V gene: TRBV5-1; J gene: TRBJ1-5; D gene: -; CDR3 protein: CAGSGGTQPQHF; CDR3 DNA: TGCGCCGGATCCGGAGGAACTCAGCCCCAGCATTTT
clone size: many; V gene: TRBV7-8; J gene: TRBJ2-7; D gene: -; CDR3 protein: CASSSNSGPYEQYF; CDR3 DNA: TGTGCCAGCAGCTCCAATTCGGGGCCCTACGAGCAGTACTTC
clone size: many; V gene: TRBV11-2; J gene: TRBJ2-7; D gene: TRBD2; CDR3 protein: CASSRGDEQYF; CDR3 DNA: TGTGCCAGCAGCCGGGGGGACGAGCAGTACTTC
clone size: many; V gene: TRBV11-2; J gene: TRBJ1-2; D gene: -; CDR3 protein: CASSVGDFKGPYGYTF; CDR3 DNA: TGTGCCAGCAGCGTAGGGGACTTCAAGGGTCCCTATGGCTACACCTTC
clone size: few; V gene: TRBV6-5; J gene: TRBJ2-2; D gene: -; CDR3 protein: CASSYSTIWGSGELFF; CDR3 DNA: TGTGCCAGCAGTTACTCGACGATTTGGGGGTCCGGGGAGCTGTTTTTT
clone size: -; V gene: TRBV3-1; J gene: TRBJ1-2; D gene: -; CDR3 protein: CASSQERRGYTF; CDR3 DNA: TGTGCCAGCAGCCAGGAAAGGCGTGGCTACACCTTC
clone size: many; V gene: TRBV12-3/TRBV12-4; J gene: TRBJ1-5; D gene: TRBD1; CDR3 protein: CASSPGTGSYSNQPQHF; CDR3 DNA: TGTGCCAGCAGCCCCGGGACAGGGTCGTATAGCAATCAGCCCCAGCATTTT
clone size: many; V gene: TRBV7-9; J gene: TRBJ1-1; D gene: -; CDR3 protein: CASSLEGLQAFF; CDR3 DNA: TGTGCCAGCAGCTTGGAGGGACTCCAAGCTTTCTTT
clone size: few; V gene: TRBV9; J gene: TRBJ2-1; D gene: TRBD2; CDR3 protein: CASNPIAGFGNEQFF; CDR3 DNA: TGTGCCAGCAACCCAATAGCGGGGTTTGGCAATGAGCAGTTCTTC
clone size: many; V gene: TRBV20-1; J gene: TRBJ2-7; D gene: -; CDR3 protein: CSANREANSYEQYF; CDR3 DNA: TGCAGTGCCAATAGGGAGGCCAATTCCTACGAGCAGTACTTC
clone size: few; V gene: TRBV6-5; J gene: TRBJ1-4; D gene: -; CDR3 protein: CASSYDGWEKLFF; CDR3 DNA: TGTGCCAGCAGTTACGACGGCTGGGAAAAACTGTTTTTT
clone size: -; V gene: TRBV3-1; J gene: TRBJ2-5; D gene: TRBD2; CDR3 protein: CASSQGMQRGDKETQYF; CDR3 DNA: TGTGCCAGCAGCCAAGGGATGCAGCGGGGCGACAAAGAGACCCAGTACTTC
clone size: -; V gene: TRBV19; J gene: TRBJ1-5; D gene: -; CDR3 protein: CATQREYSNQPQHF; CDR3 DNA: TGTGCCACCCAACGGGAATATAGCAATCAGCCCCAGCATTTT
clone size: -; V gene: TRBV9; J gene: TRBJ2-6; D gene: -; CDR3 protein: CASSGGQGRSSGANVLTF; CDR3 DNA: TGTGCCAGCAGCGGTGGGCAGGGAAGAAGCTCTGGGGCCAACGTCCTGACTTTC
clone size: many; V gene: TRBV12-3/TRBV12-4; J gene: TRBJ2-7; D gene: TRBD1; CDR3 protein: CASRLQGTVSYEQYF; CDR3 DNA: TGTGCCAGCAGGCTACAGGGGACCGTCTCCTACGAGCAGTACTTC
clone size: many; V gene: TRBV27; J gene: TRBJ2-5; D gene: TRBD1; CDR3 protein: CASRGQGSMTQYF; CDR3 DNA: TGTGCCAGCAGAGGACAGGGGTCAATGACCCAGTACTTC
clone size: many; V gene: TRBV27; J gene: TRBJ2-3; D gene: TRBD2; CDR3 protein: CASSPSTSGFSTDTQYF; CDR3 DNA: TGTGCCAGCAGTCCCTCGACTAGCGGGTTTAGCACAGATACGCAGTATTTT
clone size: -; V gene: TRBV24-1; J gene: TRBJ2-6; D gene: -; CDR3 protein: CATSDSGFSGANVLTF; CDR3 DNA: TGTGCCACCAGTGATTCAGGGTTCTCTGGGGCCAACGTCCTGACTTTC
clone size: -; V gene: TRBV10-3; J gene: TRBJ2-3; D gene: -; CDR3 protein: CAISESWGSTDTQYF; CDR3 DNA: TGTGCCATCAGTGAGTCGTGGGGTAGCACAGATACGCAGTATTTT
clone size: many; V gene: TRBV5-1; J gene: TRBJ1-1; D gene: TRBD1; CDR3 protein: CASSLARDTGGNTEAFF; CDR3 DNA: TGCGCCAGCAGCTTGGCAAGGGACACAGGGGGGAACACTGAAGCTTTCTTT
clone size: many; V gene: TRBV5-8; J gene: TRBJ2-7; D gene: -; CDR3 protein: CASSLERGGTGKQYF; CDR3 DNA: TGTGCCAGCAGCTTGGAACGGGGCGGGACGGGCAAGCAGTACTTC
clone size: many; V gene: TRBV3-1; J gene: TRBJ2-5; D gene: -; CDR3 protein: CASSQDTEETQYF; CDR3 DNA: TGTGCCAGCAGCCAAGATACAGAAGAGACCCAGTACTTC
clone size: -; V gene: TRBV20-1; J gene: TRBJ1-1; D gene: -; CDR3 protein: CSATKSHLGEAFF; CDR3 DNA: TGCAGTGCTACCAAAAGCCACCTAGGGGAAGCTTTCTTT
clone size: many; V gene: TRBV7-9; J gene: TRBJ2-5; D gene: -; CDR3 protein: CASTREQETQYF; CDR3 DNA: TGTGCCAGCACCCGGGAGCAAGAGACCCAGTACTTC
clone size: many; V gene: TRBV5-6; J gene: TRBJ2-5; D gene: TRBD1; CDR3 protein: CASSPRDREETQYF; CDR3 DNA: TGTGCCAGCAGCCCCCGGGACAGAGAAGAGACCCAGTACTTC
clone size: -; V gene: TRBV4-2; J gene: TRBJ1-1; D gene: -; CDR3 protein: CASSQDYPRGTEAFF; CDR3 DNA: TGTGCCAGCAGCCAAGATTATCCCAGGGGCACTGAAGCTTTCTTT
clone size: many; V gene: TRBV28; J gene: TRBJ2-1; D gene: -; CDR3 protein: CASSFRDGRTYNEQFF; CDR3 DNA: TGTGCCAGCAGTTTCCGGGACGGAAGGACCTACAATGAGCAGTTCTTC
clone size: many; V gene: TRBV7-9; J gene: TRBJ1-1; D gene: -; CDR3 protein: CASSLPPLGLNTEAFF; CDR3 DNA: TGTGCCAGCAGCTTACCACCATTAGGGCTGAACACTGAAGCTTTCTTT
clone size: many; V gene: TRBV20-1; J gene: TRBJ1-1; D gene: -; CDR3 protein: CSGDEAFF; CDR3 DNA: TGCAGTGGGGACGAGGCTTTCTTT
clone size: -; V gene: TRBV19; J gene: TRBJ2-1; D gene: -; CDR3 protein: CASTQNPGPGGNEQFF; CDR3 DNA: TGTGCCAGTACCCAAAACCCAGGGCCTGGGGGCAATGAGCAGTTCTTC
clone size: -; V gene: TRBV7-8; J gene: TRBJ1-1; D gene: -; CDR3 protein: CASTNVQRRGNTEAFF; CDR3 DNA: TGTGCCAGCACAAATGTCCAGCGGCGGGGAAACACTGAAGCTTTCTTT
clone size: -; V gene: TRBV10-3; J gene: TRBJ1-6; D gene: TRBD1; CDR3 protein: CAIKGTGDNSPLHF; CDR3 DNA: TGTGCCATCAAAGGGACAGGGGACAATTCACCCCTCCACTTT
clone size: -; V gene: TRBV9; J gene: TRBJ1-2; D gene: -; CDR3 protein: CASSASFYGYTF; CDR3 DNA: TGTGCCAGCAGCGCGAGCTTCTATGGCTACACCTTC
clone size: -; V gene: TRBV19; J gene: TRBJ1-1; D gene: -; CDR3 protein: CASSIPGVTEAFF; CDR3 DNA: TGTGCCAGTAGTATACCAGGGGTCACTGAAGCTTTCTTT
clone size: many; V gene: TRBV20-1; J gene: TRBJ2-5; D gene: TRBD1; CDR3 protein: CSARQGVPQETQYF; CDR3 DNA: TGCAGTGCAAGACAGGGGGTCCCACAAGAGACCCAGTACTTC
clone size: few; V gene: TRBV12-3/TRBV12-4; J gene: TRBJ2-7; D gene: -; CDR3 protein: CASSLRLTSYEQYF; CDR3 DNA: TGTGCCAGCAGTTTACGGCTAACCTCCTACGAGCAGTACTTC
clone size: -; V gene: TRBV25-1; J gene: TRBJ2-2; D gene: TRBD2; CDR3 protein: CASSDHAWTSGGAGTGELFF; CDR3 DNA: TGTGCCAGCAGTGACCACGCCTGGACTAGCGGGGGGGCAGGCACCGGGGAGCTGTTTTTT
clone size: many; V gene: TRBV6-1; J gene: TRBJ2-7; D gene: TRBD1; CDR3 protein: CASSFEQGPTYEQYF; CDR3 DNA: TGTGCCAGCAGTTTTGAACAGGGGCCGACCTACGAGCAGTACTTC